This T cell receptor beta chain originates from a study of cytomegalovirus exposure and HLA in healthy donors. Study-wide points: Most TCR sequences were seen very rarely across donors, but some public TCRs occurred in many.

This clone was found a few times. What it binds is unknown. The data were produced by immunoSEQ multiplex PCR, yet TCRdb's version contains in-frame clones alone and is incomplete. The table has about 43,000 clones, about 90% seen once. The length of the CDR3 is 14 residues. V shed 0 bases and J shed 2 bases, with 6 bases lying between them. Germline V gene sequence: CDR1 SGHRS, CDR2 YFSETQ. The sequenced material came from PBMCs. This sequence originates from a man between 18 and 35 years old in good health and CMV-seronegative. The genes are TRBV5-1 and TRBJ2-1; D uncertain. CDR3 region: CASSLGGPYNEQFF. CDR3 DNA: TGCGCCAGCAGCTTGGGTGGCCCCTACAATGAGCAGTTCTTC.